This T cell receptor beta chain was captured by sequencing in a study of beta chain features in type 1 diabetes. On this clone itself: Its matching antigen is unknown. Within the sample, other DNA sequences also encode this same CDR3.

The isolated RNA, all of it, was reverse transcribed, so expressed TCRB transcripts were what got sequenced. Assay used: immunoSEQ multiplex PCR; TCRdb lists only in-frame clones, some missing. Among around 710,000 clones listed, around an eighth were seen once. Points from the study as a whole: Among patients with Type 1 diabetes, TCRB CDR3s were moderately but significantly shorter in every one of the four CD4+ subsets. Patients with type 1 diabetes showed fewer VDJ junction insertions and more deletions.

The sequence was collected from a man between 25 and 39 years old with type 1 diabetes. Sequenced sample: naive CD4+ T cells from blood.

The chain's CDR3 is CASSPQYEQYF. The CDR3 bases are TGTGCCAGCAGCCCCCAGTACGAGCAGTACTTC. This chain connects TRBV7-2 to TRBJ2-7; D not resolved. There are 11 residues in the CDR3. Germline V gene lookup returns CDR1 SGHTA and CDR2 FQGNSA. V dropped 5 bases and J dropped 4 bases, with 6 bases sitting between them.